Sequencing of this TCR beta chain was carried out in a study of blood T cell repertoires in COVID-19. Study in general: Sites in the United States, Italy and Spain provided acute and convalescent COVID-19 samples.

V lost 0 bases and J lost 2, with 14 bases in between. The length of the CDR3 is 16 residues. Looked up from germline, CDR1 is ENHRY and CDR2 is SYGVKD. Authors' processing steps: By means of reference gene primer amplification, nucleated cell counts were estimated. Clones were sequenced by immunoSEQ multiplex PCR, and TCRdb holds only the in-frame ones, with some missing. V, J and clone size are taken as reported in that table, and D and trimming were inferred from the DNA itself. The top ten hold 1.5% to 2% of the sample, which has some 510,000 clones, more than 75% seen once. The material sequenced was PBMCs or T cells enriched from blood (not recorded which). The source is a woman between 35 and 50 years old who had recovered from COVID-19. This rearrangement joins TRBV10-3 to TRBJ2-7; D may be TRBD1 (5 bases). As DNA, the CDR3 is TGTGCCATCAGTGAGTCCGGACATCAAGGTACCTACGAGCAGTACTTC. This encodes CAISESGHQGTYEQYF.